This T cell receptor (beta chain) was identified during a study of blood T cell repertoires in COVID-19. Study-level information: Samples of COVID-19 (acute and convalescent) were obtained from the United States, Italy and Spain. The cDNA or gDNA used as material had been derived from T cells, B-cell-depleted T cells, or PBMCs.

The germline V gene has CDR1 ENHRY and CDR2 SYGVKD. CDR3 size: 12 residues. Authors' analysis steps: Amplification of reference gene primers was used by the study to estimate nucleated cell counts. Clones were read by immunoSEQ multiplex PCR, and TCRdb kept only the in-frame ones, dropping some. Clone size and the V and J calls come from that table; the DNA yielded D and trimming. Of 400,000 to 450,000 clones listed, roughly 89% are singletons. Notes on this clone: A junction end diverges from the germline sequence, so it may reflect a read error.

The rearrangement uses TRBV10-3 and TRBJ2-7, with a tentative D call TRBD1 (5 bases). The sequenced material came from peripheral blood. The origin of this receptor is a woman in her 30s with active or convalescent COVID-19. The CDR3 loop is CAIGDRSYEQYF. The CDR3 DNA reads as TGTGCCATCGGTGACAGATCCTACGAGCAGTACTTC.